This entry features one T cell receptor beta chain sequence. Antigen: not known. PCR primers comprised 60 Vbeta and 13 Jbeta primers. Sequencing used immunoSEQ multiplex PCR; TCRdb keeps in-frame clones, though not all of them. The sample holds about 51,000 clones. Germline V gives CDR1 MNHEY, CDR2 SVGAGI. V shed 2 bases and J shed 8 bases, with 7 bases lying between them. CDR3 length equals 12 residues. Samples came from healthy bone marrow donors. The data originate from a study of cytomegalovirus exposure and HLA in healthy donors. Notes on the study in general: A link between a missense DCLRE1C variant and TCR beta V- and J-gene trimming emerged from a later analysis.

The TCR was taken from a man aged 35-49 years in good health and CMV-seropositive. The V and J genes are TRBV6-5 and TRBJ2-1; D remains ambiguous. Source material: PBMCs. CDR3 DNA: TGTGCCAGCAGTTACGGAGTAGATGAGCAGTTCTTC. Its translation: CASSYGVDEQFF.